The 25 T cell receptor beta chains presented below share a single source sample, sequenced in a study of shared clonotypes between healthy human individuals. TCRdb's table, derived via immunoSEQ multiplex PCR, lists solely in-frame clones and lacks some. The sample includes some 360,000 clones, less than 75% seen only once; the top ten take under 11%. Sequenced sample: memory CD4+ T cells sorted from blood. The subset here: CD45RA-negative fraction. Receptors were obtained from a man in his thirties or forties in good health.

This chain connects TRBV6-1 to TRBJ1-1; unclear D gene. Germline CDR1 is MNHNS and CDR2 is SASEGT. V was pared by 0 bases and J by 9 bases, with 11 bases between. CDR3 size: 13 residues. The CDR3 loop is CASSEAHRAKAFF. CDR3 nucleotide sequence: TGTGCCAGCAGTGAAGCTCACCGCGCAAAAGCTTTCTTT.

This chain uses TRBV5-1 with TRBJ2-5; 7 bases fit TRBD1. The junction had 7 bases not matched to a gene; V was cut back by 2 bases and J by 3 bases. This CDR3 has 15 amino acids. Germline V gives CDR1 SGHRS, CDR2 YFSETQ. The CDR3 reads CASSLYGTEEETQYF. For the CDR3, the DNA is TGCGCCAGCAGCTTATACGGGACAGAAGAAGAGACCCAGTACTTC. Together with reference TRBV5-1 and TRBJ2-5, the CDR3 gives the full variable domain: KAGVTQTPRYLIKTRGQQVTLSCSPISGHRSVSWYQQTPGQGLQFLFEYFSETQRNKGNFPGRFSGRQFSNSRSEMNVSTLELGDSALYLCASSLYGTEEETQYFGPGTRLLVL.

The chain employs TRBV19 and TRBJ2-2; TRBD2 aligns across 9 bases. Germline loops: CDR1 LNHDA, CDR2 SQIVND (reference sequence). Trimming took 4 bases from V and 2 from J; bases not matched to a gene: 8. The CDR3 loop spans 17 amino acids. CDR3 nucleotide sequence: TGTGCCAGTAGTACACCAGCGGGAGGTCACAACACCGGGGAGCTGTTTTTT. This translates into CASSTPAGGHNTGELFF.

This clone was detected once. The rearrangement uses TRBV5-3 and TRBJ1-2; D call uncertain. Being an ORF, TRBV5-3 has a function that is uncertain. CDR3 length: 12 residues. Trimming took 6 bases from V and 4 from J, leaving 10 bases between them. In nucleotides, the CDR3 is TGTGCCAGAAAGGAGCTACCCTATGGCTACACCTTC. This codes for CARKELPYGYTF.

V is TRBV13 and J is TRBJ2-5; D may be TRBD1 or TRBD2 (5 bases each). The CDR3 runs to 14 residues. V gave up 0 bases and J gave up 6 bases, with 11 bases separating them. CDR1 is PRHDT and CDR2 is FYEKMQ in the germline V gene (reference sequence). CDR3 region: CASSLGQGAKTQYF. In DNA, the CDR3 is TGTGCCAGCAGCTTAGGGCAGGGAGCGAAGACCCAGTACTTC.

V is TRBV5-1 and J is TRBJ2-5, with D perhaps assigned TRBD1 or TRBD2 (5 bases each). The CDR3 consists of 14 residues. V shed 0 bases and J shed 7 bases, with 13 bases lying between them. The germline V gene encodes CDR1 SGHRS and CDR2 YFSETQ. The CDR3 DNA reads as TGCGCCAGCAGCTTGGAGTCTGGGGGACGGACCCAGTACTTC. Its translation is CASSLESGGRTQYF. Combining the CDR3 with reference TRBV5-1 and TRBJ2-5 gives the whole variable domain KAGVTQTPRYLIKTRGQQVTLSCSPISGHRSVSWYQQTPGQGLQFLFEYFSETQRNKGNFPGRFSGRQFSNSRSEMNVSTLELGDSALYLCASSLESGGRTQYFGPGTRLLVL.

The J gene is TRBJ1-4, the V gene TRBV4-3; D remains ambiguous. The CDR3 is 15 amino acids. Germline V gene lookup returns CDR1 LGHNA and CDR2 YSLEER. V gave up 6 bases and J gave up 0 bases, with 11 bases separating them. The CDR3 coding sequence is TGCGCCAGCAGTCCGACGTACGCAACTAATGAAAAACTGTTTTTT. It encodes CASSPTYATNEKLFF.

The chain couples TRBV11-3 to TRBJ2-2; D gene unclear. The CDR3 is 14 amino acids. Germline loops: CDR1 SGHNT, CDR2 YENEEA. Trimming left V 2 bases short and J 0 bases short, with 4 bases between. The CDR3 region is CASSLTTNTGELFF. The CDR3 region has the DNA TGTGCCAGCAGCTTAACAACGAACACCGGGGAGCTGTTTTTT.

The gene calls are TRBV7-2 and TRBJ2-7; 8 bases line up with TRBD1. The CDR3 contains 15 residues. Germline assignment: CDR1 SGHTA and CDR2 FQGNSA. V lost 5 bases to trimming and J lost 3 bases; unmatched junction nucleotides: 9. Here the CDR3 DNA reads TGTGCCAGCAGCCGCACAGGGGGAATTGGCTACGAGCAGTACTTC. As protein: CASSRTGGIGYEQYF.

The chain's CDR3 is CASTPARYSSYEQYF. CDR3 coding DNA: TGTGCCAGCACCCCAGCCCGGTATAGCTCCTACGAGCAGTACTTC. V is TRBV6-1 and J is TRBJ2-7, with D unresolved. This CDR3 is built from 15 residues. CDR1 and CDR2 from the germline V gene are MNHNS and SASEGT. The germline V and J ends were trimmed by 7 bases and 0 bases, with 16 bases remaining between them.

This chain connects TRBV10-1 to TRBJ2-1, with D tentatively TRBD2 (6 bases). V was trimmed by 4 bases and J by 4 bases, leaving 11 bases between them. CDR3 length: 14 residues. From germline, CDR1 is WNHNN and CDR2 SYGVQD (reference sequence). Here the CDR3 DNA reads TGCGCCAGCAGTGCGGGGGTAATATACAATGAGCAGTTCTTC. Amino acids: CASSAGVIYNEQFF.

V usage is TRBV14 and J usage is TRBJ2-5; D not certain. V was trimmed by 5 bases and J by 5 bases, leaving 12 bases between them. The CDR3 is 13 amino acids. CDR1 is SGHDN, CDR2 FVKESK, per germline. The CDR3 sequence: CASSVRGGETQYF. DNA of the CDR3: TGTGCCAGCAGCGTAAGAGGTGGGGAGACCCAGTACTTC.

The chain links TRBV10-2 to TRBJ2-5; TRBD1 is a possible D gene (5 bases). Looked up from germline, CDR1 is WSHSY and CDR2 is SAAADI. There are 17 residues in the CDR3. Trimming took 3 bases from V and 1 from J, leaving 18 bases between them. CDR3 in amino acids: CASSEGWGARRQETQYF. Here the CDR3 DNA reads TGCGCCAGCAGTGAAGGTTGGGGCGCCCGCCGCCAAGAGACCCAGTACTTC.

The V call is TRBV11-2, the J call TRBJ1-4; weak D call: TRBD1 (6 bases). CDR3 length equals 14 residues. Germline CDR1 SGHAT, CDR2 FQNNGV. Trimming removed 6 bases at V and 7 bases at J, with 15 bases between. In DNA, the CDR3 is TGTGCCAGCAGTCCCAGGGGAGGTCTTGAAAAACTGTTTTTT. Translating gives CASSPRGGLEKLFF.

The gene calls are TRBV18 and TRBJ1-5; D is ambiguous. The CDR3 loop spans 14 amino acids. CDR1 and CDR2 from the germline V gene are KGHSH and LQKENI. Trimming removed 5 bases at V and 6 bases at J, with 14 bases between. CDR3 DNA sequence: TGTGCCAGCTCAGAGAGTATTCGGAGTCAGCCCCAGCATTTT. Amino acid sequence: CASSESIRSQPQHF.

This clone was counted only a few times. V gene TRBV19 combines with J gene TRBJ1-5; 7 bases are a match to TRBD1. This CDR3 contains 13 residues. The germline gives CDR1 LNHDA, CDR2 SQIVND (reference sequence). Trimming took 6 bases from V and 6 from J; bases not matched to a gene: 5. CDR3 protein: CASSLGGGQPQHF. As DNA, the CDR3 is TGTGCCAGTAGCCTAGGGGGCGGTCAGCCCCAGCATTTT.

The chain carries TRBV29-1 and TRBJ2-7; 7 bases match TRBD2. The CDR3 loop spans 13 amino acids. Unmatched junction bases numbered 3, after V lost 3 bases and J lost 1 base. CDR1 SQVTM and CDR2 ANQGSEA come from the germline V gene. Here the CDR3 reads CSVDGGGSYEQYF. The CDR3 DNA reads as TGCAGCGTTGATGGGGGGGGATCCTACGAGCAGTACTTC.

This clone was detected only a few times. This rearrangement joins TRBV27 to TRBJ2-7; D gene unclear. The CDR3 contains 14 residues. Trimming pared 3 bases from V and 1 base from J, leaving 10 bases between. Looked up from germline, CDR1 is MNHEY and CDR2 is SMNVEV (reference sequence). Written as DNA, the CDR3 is TGTGCCAGCAGTTTCCAGGCCAGGTCCTACGAGCAGTACTTC. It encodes CASSFQARSYEQYF.

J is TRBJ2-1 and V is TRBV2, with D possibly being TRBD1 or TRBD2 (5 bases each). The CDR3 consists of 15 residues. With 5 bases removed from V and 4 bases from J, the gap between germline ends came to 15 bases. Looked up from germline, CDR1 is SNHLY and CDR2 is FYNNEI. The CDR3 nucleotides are TGTGCCAGCAGTTCCCGGGACCACGGGTACAATGAGCAGTTCTTC. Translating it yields CASSSRDHGYNEQFF.

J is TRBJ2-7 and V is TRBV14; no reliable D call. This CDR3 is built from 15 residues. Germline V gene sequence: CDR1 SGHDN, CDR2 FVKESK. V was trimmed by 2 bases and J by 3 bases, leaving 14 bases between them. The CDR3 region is CASSQSPGYRYEQYF. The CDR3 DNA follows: TGTGCCAGCAGCCAAAGCCCCGGGTATCGCTACGAGCAGTACTTC.

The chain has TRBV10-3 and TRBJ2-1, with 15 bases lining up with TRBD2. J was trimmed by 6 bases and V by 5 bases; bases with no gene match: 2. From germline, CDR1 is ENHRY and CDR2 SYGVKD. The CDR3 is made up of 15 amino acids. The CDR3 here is CAISRTSGRANEQFF. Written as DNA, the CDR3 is TGTGCCATCAGTCGGACTAGCGGGAGGGCCAATGAGCAGTTCTTC.

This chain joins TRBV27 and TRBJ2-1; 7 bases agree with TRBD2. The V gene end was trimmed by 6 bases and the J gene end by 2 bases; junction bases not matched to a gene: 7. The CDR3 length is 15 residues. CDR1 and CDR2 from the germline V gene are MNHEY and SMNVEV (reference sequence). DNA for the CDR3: TGTGCCAGCAGCCCACTAACTAGCGCCTACAATGAGCAGTTCTTC. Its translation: CASSPLTSAYNEQFF.

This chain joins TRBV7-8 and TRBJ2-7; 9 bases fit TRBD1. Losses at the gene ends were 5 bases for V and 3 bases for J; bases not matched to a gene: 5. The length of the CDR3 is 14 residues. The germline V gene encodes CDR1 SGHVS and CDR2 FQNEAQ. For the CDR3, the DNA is TGTGCCAGCAGCCGAAGACAGGGGGACTACGAGCAGTACTTC. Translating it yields CASSRRQGDYEQYF.

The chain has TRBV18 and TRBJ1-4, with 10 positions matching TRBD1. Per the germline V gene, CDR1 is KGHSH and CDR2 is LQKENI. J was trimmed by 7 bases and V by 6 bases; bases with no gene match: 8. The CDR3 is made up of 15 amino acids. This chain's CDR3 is CASSARQGAGEKLFF. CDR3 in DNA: TGTGCCAGCTCGGCCAGACAGGGGGCTGGTGAAAAACTGTTTTTT.

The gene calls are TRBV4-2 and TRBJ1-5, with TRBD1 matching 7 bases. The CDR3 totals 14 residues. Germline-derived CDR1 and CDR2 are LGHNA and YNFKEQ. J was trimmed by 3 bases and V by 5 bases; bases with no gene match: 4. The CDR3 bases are TGTGCCAGCAGCTTTGGACAGGACAATCAGCCCCAGCATTTT. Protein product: CASSFGQDNQPQHF.